This T cell receptor beta chain is from a study of cytomegalovirus exposure and HLA in healthy donors (dated by TCRdb to 2016 to 2017). With respect to the entire study: In an earlier analysis of 587 of the donors, around 300 Gb of sequence data and 90 million to 120 million unique TCR beta sequences from about 190 million T cells were reported. Of the 300 to 500 genotyped donors, 80% to 90% were placed in the genetic ancestry cluster associated with self-reported Caucasian donors. A later genetic analysis took genome-wide SNP genotypes for 398 of the 666 donors and used that subset as a discovery cohort. Donor age, sex, ethnicity and CMV serostatus were compiled together with the repertoire data. Across 300 to 400 genotyped donors of the cohort, an average of 235,054 unique TCR beta nucleotide sequences per donor were sequenced, and around 20% of those sequences were non-productive. Rather than using new phenotypic data, the later analysis identified candidate immune exposures from TCR beta sequences and from how often those sequences occurred across donors. The T cell repertoires of around 730 subjects were profiled by immunosequencing and related to cytomegalovirus serostatus. The number of donors typed differed by locus, with roughly 620-640 for A, B, C, DRB1 and DQB1, 522 for DQA1, 600 to 610 for DPA1, and 450 to 480 for DPB1. A separate validation cohort of about 110 different subjects was used in addition to the 666-subject first cohort. HLA typing covered class I and class II loci at four-digit resolution. A later analysis re-analyzed previously published TCR beta repertoires from approximately 700 donors and added high-resolution HLA genotyping to study TCR occurrence patterns. All discovery cohort repertoires had been generated using a single sequencing platform. Four to six DR-DQ haplotypes were handled as single units for association and clustering, since linkage in the cohort was strong. High-throughput TCR immunosequencing, statistical association of individual TCRs with disease status, and machine learning were combined to predict cytomegalovirus infection status. The study aimed to test whether cataloging public T cell receptors could reveal signatures of past pathogen exposure. An earlier analysis of 587 of the donors used high-throughput TCR beta sequencing to judge whether each TCR beta V gene segment behaved as functional or pseudogenic. Roughly 300 gigabases of sequencing data and 78 million or so unique TCR sequences were included in an early release covering 550 to 800 HLA-typed donors.

Of note for this clone: The clone's antigen remains unknown. No much larger clone exists at a distance of one base, and base qualities are not known.

Trimming leaves V shorter by 4 bases and J shorter by 4 bases, with the junction holding 6 bases beyond the gene matches. The CDR3 spans 15 residues, from the cysteine through the phenylalanine. The retained sequence is limited to the CDR3, 45 bases, with the frame set at the first base. CDR1 and CDR2 are read off the germline V gene as MGHRA and YSYEKL. The library relied on the immunoSEQ multiplex PCR assay. A mixture of 60 forward primers for TCR Vbeta segments and 13 reverse primers for TCR Jbeta segments was used in the multiplex PCR. The CDR3 region of rearranged TCR beta genes was amplified from genomic DNA by a multiplex PCR assay. The amplified TCR beta libraries were sequenced on the Illumina HiSeq System as 87-base-pair reads. Under the source paper's analysis protocol: In a later analysis, tens of millions of unique TCR beta chains were counted across the 500 to 850 repertoires, and approximately 11 million of these chains were shared by at least two donors. Raw reads were error-corrected and collapsed into unique sequences by a nearest-neighbor algorithm in which closely related sequences were merged to remove PCR and sequencing errors. V, D and J gene segments were assigned by aligning CDR3 sequences to IMGT reference sequences. For a sequence to be retained, at least a six-nucleotide match to both a V gene segment and a J gene segment was required. A rearrangement counted as productive if the CDR3 had no stop codons and remained in frame with V and J, and every other rearrangement counted as non-productive. Following IMGT convention, CDR3 was defined as the stretch from the second conserved V-encoded cysteine to the conserved J-encoded phenylalanine. The earlier analysis of some 550 of the donors excluded any sequence lacking an unambiguous match to a single V gene segment. An earlier analysis of under 750 of the donors called V segments functional above 56.7% productive rearrangements and segregating when the between-donor standard deviation exceeded 5%. A statistical classification framework was built to diagnose cytomegalovirus status from the catalog of TCR beta chain sequences. In a later analysis, V and J genes were assigned by comparing TCR nucleotide sequences against IMGT/GENE-DB human TR gene sequences. In a later analysis, CDR3 sequences and most-parsimonious VDJ recombination scenarios were assigned using the TCRdist pipeline. In a later analysis, each TCR beta chain was defined by its CDR3 amino acid sequence together with its V-gene family, and reads lacking a unique V-gene family were excluded. In a later analysis, around 600 highly shared, low-generation-probability nucleotide sequences were removed to address suspected cross-contamination and a sequencing artifact. For each public chain, a later analysis derived a clonal expansion index from normalized ranks of inferred template counts within each repertoire. In a later analysis, generation probabilities were computed using a VDJ recombination model fitted to out-of-frame rearrangements, and the results were checked against IGoR. Hypergeometric tests were used in a later analysis to score TCR-TCR, TCR-HLA and TCR-CMV co-occurrence, with a repertoire-size bias correction applied to the TCR pairs. In a later analysis, false discovery rates were estimated by permuting HLA or CMV assignments 20 times. In a later analysis, co-occurring TCRs were grouped with DBSCAN, and TCRdist sequence similarity was added when clustering was performed within HLA-allele-positive subsets. Repertoires with fewer than 30,000 or more than 120,000 public chains, plus five repertoires with anomalous nucleotide sharing, were excluded from co-occurrence clustering. TCRdb's version of the immuneACCESS table is confined to in-frame rearrangements and falls short of the full clone set. An unresolved V gene accounts for under half of the shortfall where checked; the remainder is of unknown origin. The V and J calls and clone size were taken over from that table, and D and trimming were inferred from the DNA. The sample has fewer than 200,000 clones on record, 80% to 90% of them singletons. In total, the top ten clones hold 1.5% to 2% of the sample.

Broader findings and caveats from the paper: It was suggested by the authors that the approach could potentially be generalized to other disease states and immunological phenotypes. A further reported finding was that TCR beta sequences accurately predicted the HLA-A and HLA-B alleles for most subjects in the first cohort. Correlated functional status among segregating V segments might reflect linkage disequilibrium, but an unknown experimental factor could not be ruled out. In a later analysis, TCR association rates were found to vary across HLA loci, with the most associated TCRs seen for DRB1 alleles and the fewest for HLA-C alleles. A later analysis reported that several top co-occurrence clusters appeared linked to parvovirus B19, influenza, CMV and Epstein-Barr virus. The cohort was sequenced for TCR beta chains only, and without alpha or paired-chain data the features that could be detected were limited. The sequencing pipeline was judged likely to have produced a cluster of highly shared sequence variants as a technical artifact. In an earlier analysis of approximately 590 of the donors, most TCR beta V segments appeared in productive rearrangements about 87% or about 30% of the time, broadly matching IMGT annotations. When HLA alleles, especially DR and DQ, strongly co-occurred, TCR associations were difficult to assign to individual alleles. Some IMGT-functional V segments, including TRBV6-2 and TRBV6-3, could not be distinguished by the 87-base-pair reads and were therefore excluded. In a later analysis, HLA-associated TCR beta chains were found to be more clonally expanded and to have lower generation probabilities than equally common non-associated chains. A later genetic analysis associated a missense DCLRE1C variant with V-gene and J-gene trimming of TCR beta chains, and an independent cohort replicated the association. Roughly uniform sequencing depth across donors was assumed in presence/absence analyses, although this assumption may not hold. In a later analysis, 16,951 TCR beta sequences were associated with specific HLA alleles at a false discovery rate of 0.05. Most TCR sequences were observed very rarely across donors, whereas some public TCRs were present in many individuals. Compared with the approximately 670-donor mean, donors in an Asian-associated ancestry cluster had fewer N-insertions in productive TCRs, according to a later genetic analysis. Because some donors lacked HLA typing at each locus, the association tests relied only on the typed subset. Immune exposure information for the cohort was limited to CMV serostatus. In vitro tests confirmed that a few of the cytomegalovirus-associated TCR beta chains recognize cytomegalovirus antigens. The study listed approximately 150 TCR beta chains as associated with cytomegalovirus. Because counts were too low, about 18 rarely observed V segments, including chromosome 9 orphons, were excluded from the earlier analysis of 587 of the donors. The classifier was reported to diagnose cytomegalovirus status with high specificity and sensitivity in both the original cohort and the validation cohort. According to a later analysis, most CMV-associated TCR beta chains appeared to be HLA-restricted, and the HLA associations seemed to be driven largely by CMV exposure.

The cohort consisted of hundreds of healthy bone marrow donors. At the time of sampling, every cohort member was nominally healthy, though immune exposures that went unrecorded were likely present. The donor was CMV seronegative and was included in the group of 352 seronegative cohort members. A peripheral blood sample was provided by each donor, and peripheral blood mononuclear cells were used for TCR beta sequencing. Genomic DNA was extracted from the blood cell samples with the Qiagen DNeasy Blood Extraction Kit. Here the chain combines TRBV4-1 and TRBJ2-4; 8 junctional bases match TRBD2. Sequencing was done on a sample of PBMCs. The clonotype comes from a woman younger than 30 in good health and CMV-seronegative. The nucleotide sequence reads as follows: TGCGCCAGCAGCCTCACGGGACTAGGAAAAAACATTCAGTACTTC. The resulting protein is CASSLTGLGKNIQYF.